A selection of T cell receptor beta chains follows, all from one sample in a study of CD8 T cells in Susac syndrome. TCRdb redid the calling of the immunoSEQ multiplex PCR reads with MiXCR, one entry per CDR3 protein. This table holds just over 150,000 distinct CDR3 sequences, 90% to 95% found once. The sample consisted of CD4+ T cells from PBMCs. The receptors shown here come from a human donor with Susac syndrome. Both conserved end residues are part of each CDR3. The D gene is left open where the match is weak. Clone size is given for some rows only: seen once, a few or many times, or a class if the clone is expanded.

>TRBD1|TRBV4-3|TRBJ1-2|16|.
TGCGCCAGCAGCCAAGACGTAGGTCAGGGGGCTTATGGCTACACCTTC
CASSQDVGQGAYGYTF
>TRBD2|TRBV27|TRBJ2-5|15|once
TGTGCCAGCAAAGGTAGCGGGGGGCTCCAAGAGACCCAGTACTTC
CASKGSGGLQETQYF
>.|TRBV7-9|TRBJ1-6|13|.
TGTGCCAGCAGCTTAGCAGAAGGGTCACCCCTCCACTTT
CASSLAEGSPLHF
>TRBD1|TRBV12-3/TRBV12-4|TRBJ1-2|13|.
TGTGCCAGCAGCCCGACAGGGTACTATGGCTACACCTTC
CASSPTGYYGYTF
>TRBD2|TRBV20-1|TRBJ2-5|12|.
TGCAGTGCTAGCGGGACTAGAGAGACCCAGTACTTC
CSASGTRETQYF
>TRBD2|TRBV11-2|TRBJ2-1|18|.
TGTGCCAGCAGCTTAATGGCCCTAGCGGGAGGGTCCTACAATGAGCAGTTCTTC
CASSLMALAGGSYNEQFF
>TRBD1|TRBV18|TRBJ2-7|13|few
TGTGCCAGCTCACCGGGACAGACCTACGAGCAGTACTTC
CASSPGQTYEQYF
>.|TRBV12-3/TRBV12-4|TRBJ1-6|14|.
TGTGCCAGCAGTTTATCGGGGAGGGACTCACCCCTCCACTTT
CASSLSGRDSPLHF
>TRBD2|TRBV19|TRBJ2-2|14|.
TGTGCCGGCCGGCGGGGGGCCGACACCGGGGAGCTGTTTTTT
CAGRRGADTGELFF
>TRBD1|TRBV4-1|TRBJ2-7|15|.
TGCGCCAGCAGCCAAGGGGACAGGGACTACGCCGAGCAGTACTTC
CASSQGDRDYAEQYF
>.|TRBV20-1|TRBJ1-3|15|.
TGCAGTGCTAGAGATCGACGGGGGGCAGGAAACACCATATATTTT
CSARDRRGAGNTIYF
>.|TRBV12-3/TRBV12-4|TRBJ1-2|13|.
TGTGCCAGCAGTTTAGGGTTTAATTATGGCTACACCTTC
CASSLGFNYGYTF
>.|TRBV5-1|TRBJ2-3|17|.
TGCGCCAGCAGCTTACCTCCTTCTAGCGACGCCACAGATACGCAGTATTTT
CASSLPPSSDATDTQYF
>TRBD1|TRBV6-5|TRBJ1-2|14|once
TGTGCCAGCAGTTTAACCACGACAGGGGGAGGCTACACCTTC
CASSLTTTGGGYTF
>.|TRBV15|TRBJ1-1|13|.
TGTGCCACCAGCAGAGATCTTTTGGAGGGAACTTTCTTT
CATSRDLLEGTFF
>TRBD2|TRBV12-5|TRBJ2-2|16|.
TGTGCTAGTGTCACCCGCGGGGGGGAGGACACCGGGGAGCTGTTTTTT
CASVTRGGEDTGELFF
>.|TRBV20-1|TRBJ2-1|12|.
TGCAGTGCCGGGGGAGGAATTCCTGAGCAGTTCTTC
CSAGGGIPEQFF
>TRBD1|TRBV7-9|TRBJ2-7|11|once
TGTGCCAGCAGCTTTGGACAGGTGGAGTACTTC
CASSFGQVEYF
>TRBD1|TRBV7-9|TRBJ2-1|15|.
TGTGCCAGCAGCTTACAGGGACAGGGGGCTAATGAGCAGTTCTTC
CASSLQGQGANEQFF
>.|TRBV6-6|TRBJ2-7|12|.
TGTGCCAGCGGGCGGGCCCGTCAAGAGCAGTACTTC
CASGRARQEQYF
>.|TRBV4-2|TRBJ2-5|16|.
TGTGCCAGCAGCCAAGACCCGGGCACCTCCGGAGAGACCCAGTACTTC
CASSQDPGTSGETQYF
>TRBD1|TRBV5-6|TRBJ1-1|14|.
TGTGCCAGCAGCGTACAGGGGGCGGCCACTGAAGCTTTCTTT
CASSVQGAATEAFF
>.|TRBV9|TRBJ2-7|14|once
TGTGCCAGCAGCGTAGCGGCGGGCTCCTACGAGCAGTACTTC
CASSVAAGSYEQYF
>TRBD1|TRBV3-1|TRBJ1-6|15|.
TGTGCCAGCAGCCAAGATCCGCCGGGACAGGCTCCCCTCCACTTT
CASSQDPPGQAPLHF
>.|TRBV19|TRBJ2-7|15|.
TGTGCCAGTAGTGACCGAGGGGAACCCAACTACGAGCAGTACTTC
CASSDRGEPNYEQYF
>.|TRBV20-1|TRBJ1-2|14|.
TGCAGTGCTAGAGATCAGGGGCCGCAGAGGGGCTACACCTTC
CSARDQGPQRGYTF
>TRBD1|TRBV12-3/TRBV12-4|TRBJ1-1|13|few
TGTGCCAGCAGTTTAGACAGGGGCACTGAAGCTTTCTTT
CASSLDRGTEAFF
>.|TRBV12-5|TRBJ1-1|12|.
TGTGCTAGTGCGGGGGGGGGCACTGAAGCTTTCTTT
CASAGGGTEAFF
>.|TRBV4-1|TRBJ1-1|14|.
TGCGCCAGCAGCCAAAGACAGATTAACACTGAAGCTTTCTTT
CASSQRQINTEAFF
>.|TRBV5-1|TRBJ1-1|12|.
TGCGCCAGCGGCGAGATGAACACTGAAGCTTTCTTT
CASGEMNTEAFF
>.|TRBV12-3/TRBV12-4|TRBJ1-5|15|.
TGTGCCAGCACTCCCGCACTTGGTGGCAATCAGCCCCAGCATTTT
CASTPALGGNQPQHF
>.|TRBV20-1|TRBJ2-5|14|once
TGCAGTGCTAGATACCCGACAGTCCAAGAGACCCAGTACTTC
CSARYPTVQETQYF
>TRBD1|TRBV5-4|TRBJ2-7|15|.
TGTGCCAGCAGCGACCGGACAGGGGCCTCCTACGAGCAGTACTTC
CASSDRTGASYEQYF
>.|TRBV20-1|TRBJ2-5|13|.
TGCAGTGCTCCTAGGCGGGGCCGAGAGACCCAGTACTTC
CSAPRRGRETQYF
>.|TRBV20-1|TRBJ2-1|13|.
TGCAGTGCTTCCCACTGGGGGGCGCGGGAGCAGTTCTTC
CSASHWGAREQFF
>.|TRBV11-2|TRBJ2-5|15|.
TGTGCCAGCAGCTTAGATGGGACGGAGGGAGAGACCCAGTACTTC
CASSLDGTEGETQYF
>.|TRBV5-4|TRBJ2-2|17|.
TGTGCCAGCAGCCCTCGAGTTTTATCGTCTAGCACCGGGGAGCTGTTTTTT
CASSPRVLSSSTGELFF